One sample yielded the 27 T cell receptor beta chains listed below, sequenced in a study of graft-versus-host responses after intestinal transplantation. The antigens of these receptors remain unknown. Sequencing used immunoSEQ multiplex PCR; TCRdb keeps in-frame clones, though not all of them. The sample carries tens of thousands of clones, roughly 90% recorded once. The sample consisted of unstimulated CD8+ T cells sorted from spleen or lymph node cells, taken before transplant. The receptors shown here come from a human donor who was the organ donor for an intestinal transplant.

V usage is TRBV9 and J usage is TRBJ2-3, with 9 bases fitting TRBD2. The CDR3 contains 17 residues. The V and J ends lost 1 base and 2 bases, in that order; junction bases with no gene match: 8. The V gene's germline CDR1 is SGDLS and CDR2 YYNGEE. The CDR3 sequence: CASSVTPSGGITDTQYF. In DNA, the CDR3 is TGTGCCAGCAGCGTAACCCCCAGCGGGGGGATCACAGATACGCAGTATTTT. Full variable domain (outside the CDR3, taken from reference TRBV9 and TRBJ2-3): DSGVTQTPKHLITATGQRVTLRCSPRSGDLSVYWYQQSLDQGLQFLIQYYNGEERAKGNILERFSAQQFPDLHSELNLSSLELGDSALYFCASSVTPSGGITDTQYFGPGTRLTVL.

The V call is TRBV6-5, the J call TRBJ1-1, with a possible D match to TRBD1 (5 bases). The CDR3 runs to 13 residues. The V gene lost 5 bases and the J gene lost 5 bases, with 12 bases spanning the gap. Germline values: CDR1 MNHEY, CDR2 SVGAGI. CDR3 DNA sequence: TGTGCCAGCAGTACTTCAGGGCTGACTGAAGCTTTCTTT. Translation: CASSTSGLTEAFF.

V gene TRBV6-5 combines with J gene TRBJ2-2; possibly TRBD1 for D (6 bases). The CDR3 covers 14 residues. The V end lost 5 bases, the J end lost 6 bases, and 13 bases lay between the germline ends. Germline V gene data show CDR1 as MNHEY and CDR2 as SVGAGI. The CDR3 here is CASSEGGGAGELFF. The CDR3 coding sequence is TGTGCCAGCAGTGAAGGTGGGGGCGCCGGGGAGCTGTTTTTT.

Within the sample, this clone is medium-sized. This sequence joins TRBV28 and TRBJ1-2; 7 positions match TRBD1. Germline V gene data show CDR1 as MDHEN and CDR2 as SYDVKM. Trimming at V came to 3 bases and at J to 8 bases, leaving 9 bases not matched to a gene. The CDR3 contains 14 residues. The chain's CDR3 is CASSFGSGGGGYTF. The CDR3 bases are TGTGCCAGCAGTTTTGGGTCGGGAGGGGGCGGCTACACCTTC.

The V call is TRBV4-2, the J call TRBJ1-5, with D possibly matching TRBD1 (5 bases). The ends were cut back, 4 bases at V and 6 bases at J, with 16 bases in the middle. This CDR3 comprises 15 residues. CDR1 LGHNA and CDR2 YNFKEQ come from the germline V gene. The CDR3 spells CASSLEQARRQPQHF. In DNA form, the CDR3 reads TGTGCCAGCAGCCTGGAACAGGCTCGGCGTCAGCCCCAGCATTTT.

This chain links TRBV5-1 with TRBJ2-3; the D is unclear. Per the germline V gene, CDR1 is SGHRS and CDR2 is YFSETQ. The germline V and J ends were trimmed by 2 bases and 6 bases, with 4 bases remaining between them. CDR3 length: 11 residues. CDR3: CASSLQDTQYF. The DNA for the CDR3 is TGCGCCAGCAGCTTACAGGATACGCAGTATTTT.

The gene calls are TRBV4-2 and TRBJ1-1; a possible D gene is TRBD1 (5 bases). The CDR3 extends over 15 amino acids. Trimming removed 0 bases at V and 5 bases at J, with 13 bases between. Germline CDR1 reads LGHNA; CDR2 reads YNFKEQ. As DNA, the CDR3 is TGTGCCAGCAGCCAAGAAGGCGGCGCAGGGACTGAAGCTTTCTTT. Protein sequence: CASSQEGGAGTEAFF.

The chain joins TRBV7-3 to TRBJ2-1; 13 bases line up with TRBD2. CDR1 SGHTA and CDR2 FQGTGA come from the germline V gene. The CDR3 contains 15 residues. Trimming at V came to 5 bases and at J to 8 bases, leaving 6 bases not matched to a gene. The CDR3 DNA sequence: TGTGCCAGCAGCCCGACTAGCGGGAGGATGGATGAGCAGTTCTTC. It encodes CASSPTSGRMDEQFF.

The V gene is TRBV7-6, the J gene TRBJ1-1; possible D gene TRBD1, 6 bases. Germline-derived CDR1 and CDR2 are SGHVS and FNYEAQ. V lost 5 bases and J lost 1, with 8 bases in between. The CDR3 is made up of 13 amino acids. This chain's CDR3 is CASSLGQNTEAFF. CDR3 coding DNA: TGTGCCAGCAGCCTGGGACAGAACACTGAAGCTTTCTTT.

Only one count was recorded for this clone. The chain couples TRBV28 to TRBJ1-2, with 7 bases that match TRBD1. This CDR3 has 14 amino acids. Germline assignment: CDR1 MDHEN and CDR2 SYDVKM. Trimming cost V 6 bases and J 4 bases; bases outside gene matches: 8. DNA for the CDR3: TGTGCCAGCAGCAATCTAGGGGGCTTCTATGGCTACACCTTC. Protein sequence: CASSNLGGFYGYTF.

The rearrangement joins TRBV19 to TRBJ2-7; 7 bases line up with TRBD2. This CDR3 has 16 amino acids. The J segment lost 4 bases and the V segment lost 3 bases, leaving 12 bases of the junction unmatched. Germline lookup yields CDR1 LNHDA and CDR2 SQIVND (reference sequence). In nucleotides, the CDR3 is TGTGCCAGTAGTATCTACGGTGGGCTAGCGGCGTACGAGCAGTACTTC. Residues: CASSIYGGLAAYEQYF.

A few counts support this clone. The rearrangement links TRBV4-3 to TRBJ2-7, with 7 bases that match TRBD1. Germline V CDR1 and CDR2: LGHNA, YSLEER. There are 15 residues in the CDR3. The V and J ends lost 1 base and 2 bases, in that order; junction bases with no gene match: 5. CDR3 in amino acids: CASSQGGQVPYEQYF. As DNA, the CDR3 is TGCGCCAGCAGCCAAGGTGGACAGGTGCCCTACGAGCAGTACTTC.

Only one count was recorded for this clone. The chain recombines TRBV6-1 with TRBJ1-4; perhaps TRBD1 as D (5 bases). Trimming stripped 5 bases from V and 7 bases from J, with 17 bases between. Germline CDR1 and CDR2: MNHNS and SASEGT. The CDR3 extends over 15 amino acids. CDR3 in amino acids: CASSRYRGGSEKLFF. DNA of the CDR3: TGTGCCAGCAGTCGGTATAGGGGTGGAAGTGAAAAACTGTTTTTT.

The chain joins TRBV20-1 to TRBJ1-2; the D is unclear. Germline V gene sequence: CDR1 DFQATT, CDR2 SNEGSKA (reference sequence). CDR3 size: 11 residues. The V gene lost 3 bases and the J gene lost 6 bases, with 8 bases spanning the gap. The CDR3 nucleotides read TGCAGTGCTAGGTTCGAGGATGGCTACACCTTC. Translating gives CSARFEDGYTF.

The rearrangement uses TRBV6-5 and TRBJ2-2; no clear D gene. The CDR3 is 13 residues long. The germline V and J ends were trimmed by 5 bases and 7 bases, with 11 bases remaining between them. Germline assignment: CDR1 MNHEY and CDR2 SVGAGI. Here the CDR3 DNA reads TGTGCCAGCAGTCCCCTGATCAGCGGGGAGCTGTTTTTT. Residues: CASSPLISGELFF.

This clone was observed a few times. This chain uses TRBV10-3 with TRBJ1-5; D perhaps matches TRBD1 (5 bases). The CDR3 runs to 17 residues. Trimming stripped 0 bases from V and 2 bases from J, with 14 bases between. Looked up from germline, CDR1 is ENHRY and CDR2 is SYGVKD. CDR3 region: CAISESKPGKRNQPQHF. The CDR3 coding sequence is TGTGCCATCAGTGAGTCGAAGCCAGGGAAGCGCAATCAGCCCCAGCATTTT.

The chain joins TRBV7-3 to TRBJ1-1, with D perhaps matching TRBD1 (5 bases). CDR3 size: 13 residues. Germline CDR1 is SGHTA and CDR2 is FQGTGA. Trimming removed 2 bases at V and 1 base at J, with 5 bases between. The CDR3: CASSLDRNTEAFF. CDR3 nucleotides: TGTGCCAGCAGCTTAGACAGGAACACTGAAGCTTTCTTT.

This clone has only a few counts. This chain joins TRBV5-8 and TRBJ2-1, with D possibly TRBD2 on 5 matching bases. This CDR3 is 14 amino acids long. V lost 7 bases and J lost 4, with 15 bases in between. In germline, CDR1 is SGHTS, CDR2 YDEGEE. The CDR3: CASGLRDPYNEQFF. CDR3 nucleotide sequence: TGTGCCAGCGGCCTCCGGGATCCTTACAATGAGCAGTTCTTC.

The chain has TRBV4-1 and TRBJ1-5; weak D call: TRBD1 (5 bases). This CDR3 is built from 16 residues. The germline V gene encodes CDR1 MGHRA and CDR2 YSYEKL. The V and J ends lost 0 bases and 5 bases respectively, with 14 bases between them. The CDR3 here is CASSQEGIQVYQPQHF. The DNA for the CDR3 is TGCGCCAGCAGCCAAGAGGGTATACAGGTGTATCAGCCCCAGCATTTT.

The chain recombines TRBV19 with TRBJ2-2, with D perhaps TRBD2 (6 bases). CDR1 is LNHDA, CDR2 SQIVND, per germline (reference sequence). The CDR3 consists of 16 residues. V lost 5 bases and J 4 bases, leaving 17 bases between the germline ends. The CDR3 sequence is CASSFPRGSSTGELFF. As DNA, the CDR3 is TGTGCCAGTAGTTTCCCGCGGGGTTCGTCCACCGGGGAGCTGTTTTTT.

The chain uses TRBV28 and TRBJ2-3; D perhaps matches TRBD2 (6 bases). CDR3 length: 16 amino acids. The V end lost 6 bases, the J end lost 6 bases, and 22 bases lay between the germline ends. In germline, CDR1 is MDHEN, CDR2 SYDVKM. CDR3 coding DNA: TGTGCCAGCAGATTTTCCGGGACTCGTGGCGGCGATACGCAGTATTTT. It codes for CASRFSGTRGGDTQYF.

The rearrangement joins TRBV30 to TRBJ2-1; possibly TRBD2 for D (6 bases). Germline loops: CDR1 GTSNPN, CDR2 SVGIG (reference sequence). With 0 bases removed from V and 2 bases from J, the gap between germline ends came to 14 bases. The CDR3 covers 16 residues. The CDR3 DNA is TGTGCCTGGAGTGTACCCGAGCGGGTTACCTACAATGAGCAGTTCTTC. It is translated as CAWSVPERVTYNEQFF.

CDR3: CASSLFGQGYGYTF. The DNA of the CDR3 is TGTGCCAGCAGTTTATTCGGACAGGGCTATGGCTACACCTTC. The chain links TRBV27 to TRBJ1-2; the match to TRBD1 covers 8 bases. This CDR3 has 14 residues. After removal of 1 base from V and 4 bases from J, the junction contained 2 bases not matched to a gene. The V gene's germline CDR1 is MNHEY and CDR2 SMNVEV (reference sequence).

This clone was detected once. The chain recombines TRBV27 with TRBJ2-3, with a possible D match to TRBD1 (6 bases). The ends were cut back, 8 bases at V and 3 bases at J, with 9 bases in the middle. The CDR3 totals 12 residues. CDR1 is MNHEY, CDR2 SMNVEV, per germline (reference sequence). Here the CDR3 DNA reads TGTGCCAGCCGCACAGGGACAGATACGCAGTATTTT. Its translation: CASRTGTDTQYF.

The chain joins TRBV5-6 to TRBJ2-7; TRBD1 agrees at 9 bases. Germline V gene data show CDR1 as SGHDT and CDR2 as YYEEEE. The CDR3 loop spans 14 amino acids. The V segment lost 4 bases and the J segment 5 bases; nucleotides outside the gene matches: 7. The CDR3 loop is CASSRDREKDEQYF. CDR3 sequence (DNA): TGTGCCAGCAGCCGGGACAGGGAGAAGGACGAGCAGTACTTC.

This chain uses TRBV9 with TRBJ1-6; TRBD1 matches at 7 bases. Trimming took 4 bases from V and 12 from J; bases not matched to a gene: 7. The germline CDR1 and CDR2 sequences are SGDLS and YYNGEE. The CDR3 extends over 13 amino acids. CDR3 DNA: TGTGCCAGCAGCTCGGGACAGCAGGGACCCCTCCACTTT. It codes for CASSSGQQGPLHF.

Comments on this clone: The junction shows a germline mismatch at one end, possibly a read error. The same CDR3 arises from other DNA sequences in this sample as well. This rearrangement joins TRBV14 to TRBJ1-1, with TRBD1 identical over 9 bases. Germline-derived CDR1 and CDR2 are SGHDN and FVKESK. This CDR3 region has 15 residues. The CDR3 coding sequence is TGTGCTAGCAGCCAACCGGGACAGGGAATCACTGAAGCTTTCTTT. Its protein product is CASSQPGQGITEAFF.